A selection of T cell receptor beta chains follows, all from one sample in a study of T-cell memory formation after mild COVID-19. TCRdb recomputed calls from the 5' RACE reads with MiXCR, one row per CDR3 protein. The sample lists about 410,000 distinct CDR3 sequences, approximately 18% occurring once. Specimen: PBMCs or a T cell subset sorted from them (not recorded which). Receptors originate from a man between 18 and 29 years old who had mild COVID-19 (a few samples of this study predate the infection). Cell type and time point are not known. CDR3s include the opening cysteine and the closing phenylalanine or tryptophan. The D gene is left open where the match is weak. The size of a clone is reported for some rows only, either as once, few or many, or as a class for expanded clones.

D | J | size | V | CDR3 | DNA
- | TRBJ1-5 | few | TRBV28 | CASRPPAGWQPQHF | TGTGCCAGCAGACCTCCGGCGGGGTGGCAGCCCCAGCATTTT
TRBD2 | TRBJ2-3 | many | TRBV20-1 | CSAPPSSGGGDTQYF | TGCAGTGCTCCCCCTTCTAGCGGGGGGGGAGATACGCAGTATTTT
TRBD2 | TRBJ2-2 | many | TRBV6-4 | CASSDSTSGGTGELFF | TGTGCCAGCAGTGACTCAACAAGCGGGGGAACCGGGGAGCTGTTTTTT
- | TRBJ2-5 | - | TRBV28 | CASVGVQETQYF | TGTGCCAGCGTGGGGGTCCAAGAGACCCAGTACTTC
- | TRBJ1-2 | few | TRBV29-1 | CSVYGGQANYGYTF | TGCAGCGTTTATGGGGGCCAAGCTAACTATGGCTACACCTTC
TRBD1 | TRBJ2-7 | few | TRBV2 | CASSESALDRGYEQYF | TGTGCCAGCAGTGAAAGTGCGTTGGACAGGGGATACGAGCAGTACTTC
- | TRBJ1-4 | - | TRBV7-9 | CASSFSVRDPNEKLFF | TGTGCCAGCAGCTTCTCCGTCCGGGACCCTAATGAAAAACTGTTTTTT
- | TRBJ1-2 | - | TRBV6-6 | CASSSERGAYGYTF | TGTGCCAGCAGTTCAGAGAGGGGCGCCTATGGCTACACCTTC
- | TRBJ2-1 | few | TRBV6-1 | CASSVRDEQFF | TGTGCCAGCAGTGTCCGGGATGAGCAGTTCTTC
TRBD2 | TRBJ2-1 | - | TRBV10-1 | CASSDQGLAGGFNPYNEQFF | TGCGCCAGCAGTGACCAAGGACTAGCGGGGGGGTTCAACCCCTACAATGAGCAGTTCTTC
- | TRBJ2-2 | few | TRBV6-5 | CASSYSLASDGELFF | TGTGCCAGCAGTTACTCCCTAGCGTCGGACGGGGAGCTGTTTTTT